The next 6 T cell receptor beta chains were all read from a single sample in a study of CD8 T cells in Susac syndrome. Reverse transcription of 0.5 to 1 ug RNA was carried out with random hexamers. MiXCR, run by TCRdb on the immunoSEQ multiplex PCR reads, gives a single entry per CDR3 protein. The table records about 90,000 distinct CDR3 sequences, roughly 96% of them present only once. The material sequenced was CD8+ T cells from PBMCs. These receptors were collected from a human donor with Susac syndrome.

The rearrangement joins TRBV18 to TRBJ1-1; possibly TRBD1 for D (6 bases). The ends were cut back, 2 bases at V and 5 bases at J, with 9 bases in the middle. CDR3 length: 13 amino acids. Per the germline V gene, CDR1 is KGHSH and CDR2 is LQKENI. In DNA form, the CDR3 reads TGTGCCAGCTCACCAGAGGGGGTAACTGAAGCTTTCTTT. Its translation is CASSPEGVTEAFF.

The chain couples TRBV19 to TRBJ2-3; D gene unclear. Germline V gene data show CDR1 as LNHDA and CDR2 as SQIVND (reference sequence). The V gene lost 5 bases and the J gene lost 2 bases, with 8 bases spanning the gap. The CDR3 is made up of 13 amino acids. The CDR3 spells CASSQINTDTQYF. In nucleotides, the CDR3 is TGTGCCAGTAGTCAGATAAACACAGATACGCAGTATTTT.

The chain is built from TRBV9 and TRBJ1-2; 7 bases fit TRBD1. The V and J ends lost 4 bases and 2 bases, in that order; junction bases with no gene match: 8. There are 15 residues in the CDR3. Germline CDR1 is SGDLS and CDR2 is YYNGEE. In DNA form, the CDR3 reads TGTGCCAGCAGCCCACCGACAGGGAGCAACTATGGCTACACCTTC. Its protein product is CASSPPTGSNYGYTF.

The CDR3 protein is CAWSKTDNSPLHF. The DNA for the CDR3 is TGTGCCTGGAGCAAGACAGATAATTCACCCCTCCACTTT. The chain carries TRBV30 and TRBJ1-6, with D possibly matching TRBD1 (5 bases). The CDR3 has 13 amino acids. Germline CDR1 is GTSNPN and CDR2 is SVGIG (reference sequence). V gave up 3 bases and J gave up 5 bases, with 8 bases separating them.

The V call is TRBV18, the J call TRBJ1-1, with D maybe TRBD1 (5 bases). There are 13 residues in the CDR3. Germline assignment: CDR1 KGHSH and CDR2 LQKENI. V gave up 1 base and J gave up 5 bases, with 8 bases separating them. The CDR3 DNA is TGTGCCAGCTCACCACGGGGGGGGACTGAAGCTTTCTTT. This translates into CASSPRGGTEAFF.

The J gene is TRBJ1-1, the V gene TRBV7-9; no definite D call. This CDR3 has 12 residues. V lost 5 bases to trimming and J lost 8 bases, with 12 bases between them. Germline assignment: CDR1 SEHNR and CDR2 FQNEAQ (reference sequence). In DNA, the CDR3 is TGTGCCAGCAGCCCTAAAAAGGGCGAAGCTTTCTTT. Amino acid sequence: CASSPKKGEAFF.